This TCR beta chain stems from a study of T cells expressing NK-cell markers. Background on the study: Serological testing identified most of the eight sequenced donors as HCMV-seropositive and one as seronegative.

Germline-derived CDR1 and CDR2 are SQVTM and ANQGSEA. The CDR3 runs 14 residues. TCRdb reprocessed the 5' RACE reads, with one entry per CDR3 protein and no DNA. The specimen's table records 300,000 to 450,000 distinct CDR3 sequences. Sequencing was done on a sample of blood T cells: a sorted CD56 or NKG2C T cell subset, CD4+ or CD8+ T cells, or bulk PBMC T cells (not recorded which). V and J are TRBV29-1 and TRBJ1-3; TCRdb calls TRBD1, which cannot be checked without DNA. The TCR was taken from a man aged 18-70 years in good health. CDR3 loop: CSVVGGRVGNTIYF.